Listed here is a single T cell receptor beta chain. Its cognate antigen is unknown. The data were obtained in a study of long-term antiretroviral therapy in people with HIV. Findings of the study overall: Clones expanded before ART dominated the repertoire at all time points. The ART regimens used between the mid-2000s and the late 2010s may be less effective than current ones. Comparison with controls showed narrower CDR3 length ranges in HIV repertoires.

Each contributor possessed a minimum of one pre-ART and a minimum of two post-ART PBMC samples. The authors ran the immunoSEQ assay, v3.0, at survey level. Repertoires were generated with immunoSEQ multiplex PCR, while TCRdb's copy carries only in-frame clones and drops some. Among roughly 34,000 clones, more than 75% were seen once, and the ten largest hold roughly 4.8%. Sequencing used unsorted PBMCs, obtained around 2.7 years before starting antiretroviral therapy. The sequence was collected from a woman under 40 with HIV.

The CDR3 spells CASAGGGQGAGAFF. CDR3 in DNA: TGTGCCAGCGCCGGTGGCGGGCAGGGCGCAGGGGCTTTCTTT. The genes are TRBV2 and TRBJ1-1; weak D call: TRBD1 (5 bases). V gave up 8 bases and J gave up 11 bases, with 24 bases separating them. Germline CDR1 SNHLY, CDR2 FYNNEI. CDR3 size: 14 residues.